This T cell receptor (beta chain) was sequenced in a study of shared clonotypes between healthy human individuals. Overall study: Three CD4 naive, three CD4 memory, two CD8 naive and one CD8 memory plate were used per donor. Regarding the study as a whole: It was observed that 5% to 6.5% of naive CD4 clonotypes were shared across several donors.

TCRdb's table, derived via immunoSEQ multiplex PCR, lists solely in-frame clones and lacks some. The table includes around 88,000 clones, 60% to 75% detected once. Notes on this clone: The antigen is unknown. Mismatch with germline at one junction end may stem from a read error.

Per germline, CDR1 LNHDA and CDR2 SQIVND (reference sequence). The length of the CDR3 is 14 residues. J is TRBJ1-3 and V is TRBV19; D unresolved. The TCR comes from a man aged 25 to 45 in good health. Specimen: memory CD8+ T cells sorted from blood. Subset given: CD45RO+ cells pooled with CCR7-negative TemRA cells. CDR3 sequence: CASIDRDSENTIYF. The DNA of the CDR3 is TGTGCCAGTATCGACCGAGACTCTGAAAACACCATATATTTT.